The 19 T cell receptor beta chains in this list originate from one sample, sequenced in a study of blood T cell repertoires in COVID-19. Profiling relied on immunoSEQ multiplex PCR, and the TCRdb table lists in-frame clones only, not all of them. The sample lists 25,000 to 30,000 clones; roughly 90% were seen once. The sequenced sample consisted of peripheral blood. Receptor source: a human donor in a cohort sampled during active COVID-19.

The chain joins TRBV25-1 to TRBJ1-2; D call uncertain. The germline V gene has CDR1 MGHDK and CDR2 SYGVNS. The ends were cut back, 6 bases at V and 4 bases at J, with 15 bases in the middle. The CDR3 consists of 14 residues. CDR3 nucleotides: TGTGCCAGCAGCGAAACAGCAGCGGGCTATGGCTACACCTTC. It translates to CASSETAAGYGYTF.

The rearrangement links TRBV28 to TRBJ2-1; 13 bases agree with TRBD2. Germline CDR1 reads MDHEN; CDR2 reads SYDVKM. CDR3 length: 18 amino acids. With V trimmed by 3 bases and J by 0 bases, 5 bases remained unmatched. This chain's CDR3 is CASSLGTSGEPSYNEQFF. The CDR3 DNA sequence: TGTGCCAGCAGTTTGGGGACTAGCGGGGAACCCTCCTACAATGAGCAGTTCTTC.

The chain carries TRBV6-5 and TRBJ1-2; D possibly corresponds to TRBD1 (6 bases). Trimming took 6 bases from V and 9 from J, leaving 11 bases between them. There are 11 residues in the CDR3. Germline CDR1 and CDR2: MNHEY and SVGAGI. The CDR3 DNA reads as TGTGCCAGCAGGTTTGGGGACAGCTACACCTTC. This gives the protein CASRFGDSYTF.

V is TRBV5-1 and J is TRBJ1-1; a possible D gene is TRBD1 (6 bases). The V gene lost 4 bases and the J gene lost 2 bases, with 15 bases spanning the gap. This CDR3 has 15 residues. Per the germline V gene, CDR1 is SGHRS and CDR2 is YFSETQ. CDR3 residues: CASSPGDPLNTEAFF. In DNA, the CDR3 is TGCGCCAGCAGCCCAGGGGATCCGCTAAACACTGAAGCTTTCTTT.

J is TRBJ2-2 and V is TRBV27; perhaps TRBD1 as D (7 bases). The CDR3 spans 17 residues. Trimming took 5 bases from V and 3 from J, leaving 19 bases between them. Germline V lookup: CDR1 MNHEY, CDR2 SMNVEV (reference sequence). The CDR3 sequence is CASSRAIRGAYTGELFF. The CDR3 region has the DNA TGTGCCAGCAGTCGGGCGATCAGGGGGGCCTACACCGGGGAGCTGTTTTTT.

CDR3 DNA sequence: TGTGCCAGCAGCTTGGCCTCCGGGACTAGCGGGTATTTTGAGCAGTTCTTC. It yields the protein CASSLASGTSGYFEQFF. The V and J genes are TRBV5-4 and TRBJ2-1; TRBD2 matches 12 bases. This CDR3 has 17 residues. The ends lost 0 bases at V and 9 bases at J; junction bases unmatched: 10. Germline V lookup: CDR1 SGHNT, CDR2 YYREEE (reference sequence). Supplemented by reference TRBV5-4 and TRBJ2-1, the full variable domain reads ETGVTQSPTHLIKTRGQQVTLRCSSQSGHNTVSWYQQALGQGPQFIFQYYREEENGRGNFPPRFSGLQFPNYSSELNVNALELDDSALYLCASSLASGTSGYFEQFFGPGTRLTVL.

The gene calls are TRBV7-9 and TRBJ1-2, with 7 bases matching TRBD1. Germline V CDR1 and CDR2: SEHNR, FQNEAQ (reference sequence). This CDR3 contains 13 residues. Unmatched junction bases numbered 2, after V lost 5 bases and J lost 2 bases. DNA of the CDR3: TGTGCCAGCAGCAGGGGACAGAACTATGGCTACACCTTC. This gives the protein CASSRGQNYGYTF.

V usage is TRBV18 and J usage is TRBJ2-3; no reliable D call. There are 12 residues in the CDR3. Trimming removed 3 bases at V and 5 bases at J, with 6 bases between. Germline lookup yields CDR1 KGHSH and CDR2 LQKENI. The CDR3 loop is CASSPPGDTQYF. CDR3 coding DNA: TGTGCCAGCTCACCCCCAGGAGATACGCAGTATTTT.

The chain joins TRBV5-5 to TRBJ2-3, with D possibly matching TRBD2 (5 bases). The CDR3 covers 12 residues. Germline values: CDR1 SGHKS, CDR2 YYEKEE (reference sequence). The V end lost 0 bases, the J end lost 13 bases, and 12 bases lay between the germline ends. Here the CDR3 DNA reads TGTGCCAGCAGCTTGGTTTCTAGCCTTAAGTATTTT. Translated, it gives CASSLVSSLKYF.

The gene calls are TRBV18 and TRBJ2-5, with a possible D match to TRBD1 (7 bases). CDR1 and CDR2 (germline): KGHSH, LQKENI. V was pared by 3 bases and J by 5 bases, with 13 bases between. CDR3 length: 14 residues. In DNA, the CDR3 is TGTGCCAGCTCACCTCAGGGGGGTGCGGAGACCCAGTACTTC. Its protein product is CASSPQGGAETQYF. Drawing the rest from reference TRBV18 and TRBJ2-5, the complete variable domain is NAGVMQNPRHLVRRRGQEARLRCSPMKGHSHVYWYRQLPEEGLKFMVYLQKENIIDESGMPKERFSAEFPKEGPSILRIQQVVRGDSAAYFCASSPQGGAETQYFGPGTRLLVL.

CDR3 bases: TGCGCCAGCAGCCAAGATCACTCAGCGGGGGGCAACACTGAAGCTTTCTTT. It yields the protein CASSQDHSAGGNTEAFF. The chain links TRBV4-3 to TRBJ1-1; a weak D match, TRBD1 (6 bases). The CDR3 has 17 residues. V was cut by 0 bases and J by 2 bases, with 16 bases left in between. Germline CDR1 and CDR2: LGHNA and YSLEER.

The rearrangement joins TRBV2 to TRBJ2-7; 8 bases fit TRBD1. V shed 4 bases, J shed 5 bases, and the junction held 10 bases outside the gene matches. CDR3 length equals 15 residues. CDR1 SNHLY and CDR2 FYNNEI come from the germline V gene. As DNA, the CDR3 is TGTGCCAGCAGTGTCGGCAGGGGGCGGCTTAACGAGCAGTACTTC. Protein product: CASSVGRGRLNEQYF.

The chain recombines TRBV29-1 with TRBJ1-2, with a possible D match to TRBD1 (6 bases). The V end lost 5 bases, the J end lost 4 bases, and 17 bases lay between the germline ends. The CDR3 is 14 amino acids. The germline CDR1 and CDR2 sequences are SQVTM and ANQGSEA. The CDR3 bases are TGCAGCGTTTGCCGGACAGATTGCCTCTATGGCTACACCTTC. Translating it yields CSVCRTDCLYGYTF.

The rearrangement links TRBV5-6 to TRBJ2-1; 10 positions match TRBD1. J gave up 7 bases and V 4 bases, and 8 bases lay outside the gene matches. The CDR3 spans 15 residues. Germline CDR1 reads SGHDT; CDR2 reads YYEEEE. This CDR3 is CASSLGQGEGNEQFF. CDR3 nucleotides: TGTGCCAGCAGCCTAGGACAGGGGGAAGGGAATGAGCAGTTCTTC.

The rearrangement uses TRBV7-2 and TRBJ1-5, with D uncertain. The CDR3 length is 14 residues. CDR1 SGHTA and CDR2 FQGNSA come from the germline V gene. With 0 bases removed from V and 11 bases from J, the gap between germline ends came to 14 bases. CDR3: CASSLAPFEMAQHF. In nucleotides, the CDR3 is TGTGCCAGCAGCTTAGCTCCCTTTGAGATGGCCCAGCATTTT. The full variable domain, with the rest looked up from reference TRBV7-2 and TRBJ1-5, is GAGVSQSPSNKVTEKGKDVELRCDPISGHTALYWYRQSLGQGLEFLIYFQGNSAPDKSGLPSDRFSAERTGGSVSTLTIQRTQQEDSAVYLCASSLAPFEMAQHFGDGTRLSIL.

The V call is TRBV7-8, the J call TRBJ2-3; 9 bases fit TRBD2. V was clipped by 1 base and J by 0 bases; unmatched bases: 8. The CDR3 spans 18 residues. Germline loops: CDR1 SGHVS, CDR2 FQNEAQ. CDR3 in amino acids: CASSLDPAGGTSTDTQYF. CDR3 coding DNA: TGTGCCAGCAGCTTAGACCCCGCGGGGGGGACTAGCACAGATACGCAGTATTTT.

This clone was counted a single time. V is TRBV3-1 (or the pseudogene TRBV3-2) and J is TRBJ1-5; TRBD1 matches at 9 bases. This CDR3 has 15 residues. V trimming: 1 base; J trimming: 6 bases; junction bases outside the gene matches: 4. CDR1 is LGHDT and CDR2 is YNNKEL in the germline V gene (reference sequence). CDR3 in amino acids: CASSQGDREVQPQHF. The CDR3 nucleotides are TGTGCCAGCAGCCAAGGGGACAGGGAGGTTCAGCCCCAGCATTTT.

The chain joins TRBV5-1 to TRBJ2-5, with D possibly matching TRBD1 (6 bases). Trimming took 0 bases from V and 5 from J, leaving 11 bases between them. Germline assignment: CDR1 SGHRS and CDR2 YFSETQ. There are 14 residues in the CDR3. The CDR3 sequence: CASSLDHRVETQYF. For the CDR3, the DNA is TGCGCCAGCAGCTTGGATCACAGGGTGGAGACCCAGTACTTC. Based on the CDR3 plus reference TRBV5-1 and TRBJ2-5, the full variable domain is KAGVTQTPRYLIKTRGQQVTLSCSPISGHRSVSWYQQTPGQGLQFLFEYFSETQRNKGNFPGRFSGRQFSNSRSEMNVSTLELGDSALYLCASSLDHRVETQYFGPGTRLLVL.

The rearrangement uses TRBV4-1 and TRBJ2-7; 8 bases are shared with TRBD1. The CDR3 runs 15 residues. Germline CDR1 MGHRA, CDR2 YSYEKL. Trimming at V came to 8 bases and at J to 2 bases, leaving 11 bases not matched to a gene. For the CDR3, the DNA is TGCGCCAGCTCTCTTTCCGGGACAGGTACCTACGAGCAGTACTTC. Amino acids: CASSLSGTGTYEQYF.